This T cell receptor beta chain originates from a study of regulatory T cells in long-lasting Graves disease (dated by TCRdb to 2020 to 2023). Some background on the complete study: Persistent Graves' disease was defined as persistently positive TSH receptor autoantibodies together with antithyroid drug treatment for over 5 years. Peripheral blood TCR sequencing and RNA sequencing compared persistent Graves' disease patients with newly diagnosed Graves' disease patients. The study took place in China and was registered as a clinical trial. A total of around 35 samples were covered by TCR sequencing, comprising approximately 13 persistent and approximately 20 newly diagnosed Graves' disease patients. On average, persistent Graves' disease patients in the clinical cohort had been on antithyroid drugs for approximately 10 years.

Library creation used multiplex PCR. TCRdb lists the instrument as Illumina HiSeq 4000. TCR beta libraries were built with iRepertoire HTBI primers and Arm-PCR amplification of CDR3 regions. Before sequencing, the PCR products went through gel purification. As for the authors' bioinformatics: Gene usage analysis of CDR3 amino acid clonotypes relied on the roughly 58 TRBV and 14 TRBJ segments identified across samples. COPE and FqMerger were used to merge filtered high-quality paired reads into contigs. BLAST was used to align contigs to the IMGT TRBV, TRBD and TRBJ reference genes, and CDR3 was defined following IMGT. Any clonotype with a frequency above 0.1% was counted as a highly expanded clone. Shannon entropy was used to measure repertoire diversity, and the Gini coefficient was used to measure V-J evenness. Clonotypes shared by more than one individual were considered public. The raw public data were reprocessed by TCRdb itself: fastp quality trimming at Q25, MiXCR clonotype calling, in-frame beta chains only. Each record represents a unique CDR3 protein, reported with the most common genes and DNA among its rows. TCRdb's processing, not the authors', yielded these V and J calls. The sample yields roughly 300,000 distinct CDR3 sequences; around 21% were counted once. Roughly 56% of the sample rests with the top ten.

This sample's time point label indicates: persistent/refractory GD, antithyroid drugs over 5 years with positive TRAb. For both TCR sequencing and RNA sequencing, RNA was extracted from PBMCs in TRIzol. The diagnosis of Graves' disease was made according to American Thyroid Association guidelines. Patients were recruited from an endocrinology department in Xi'an, China. From each patient, roughly 9 milliliters of peripheral blood was collected into an EDTA anticoagulant tube. Ficoll Paque Plus density gradient separation was used to isolate PBMCs, and no additional T cell sorting was done. RNA quality was checked with an Agilent 2100 Bioanalyzer and agarose gel, and concentration with a NanoDrop 2000. The CDR3 covers 13 residues, taking in both the cysteine and the phenylalanine. The kept DNA is CDR3 alone, 39 bases in frame from the first base. Results and caveats for the whole study, not just this receptor: More public clonotypes were shared among persistent patients (approximately 3,000) than among newly diagnosed patients (approximately 930). Sequencing and analysis were limited to the TCR beta chain. As a limitation, the authors acknowledged that the small sample size may reduce accuracy. Compared with newly diagnosed patients, persistent Graves' disease patients had lower TCR Shannon entropy and fewer highly expanded clones, which suggests clonal expansion. Preferential use of TRBV28, TRBJ1-2 and TRBJ2-5 was observed in persistent disease, whereas TRBV20-1 and TRBJ2-1 were favored in newly diagnosed disease. The study examined only peripheral blood because the primary lesion, thyroid tissue, could not be accessed.

Worth noting for this clonotype: Its cognate antigen has yet to be identified. Being one base from a much bigger clone, this may be a read error.

The chain joins TRBV12-3 or TRBV12-4 to TRBJ2-2; TRBD2 is a possible D gene, resting on 6 matching bases. The receptor was derived from a female donor with Graves disease. Here the sequenced sample was peripheral blood mononuclear cells (PBMCs), taken when the disease was refractory, from a patient treated with antithyroid drugs. The sequenced DNA: TGTGCCAGCAGACCGACAGCCACCGGGGGGCTGTTTTTT. Translated, this gives CASRPTATGGLFF.